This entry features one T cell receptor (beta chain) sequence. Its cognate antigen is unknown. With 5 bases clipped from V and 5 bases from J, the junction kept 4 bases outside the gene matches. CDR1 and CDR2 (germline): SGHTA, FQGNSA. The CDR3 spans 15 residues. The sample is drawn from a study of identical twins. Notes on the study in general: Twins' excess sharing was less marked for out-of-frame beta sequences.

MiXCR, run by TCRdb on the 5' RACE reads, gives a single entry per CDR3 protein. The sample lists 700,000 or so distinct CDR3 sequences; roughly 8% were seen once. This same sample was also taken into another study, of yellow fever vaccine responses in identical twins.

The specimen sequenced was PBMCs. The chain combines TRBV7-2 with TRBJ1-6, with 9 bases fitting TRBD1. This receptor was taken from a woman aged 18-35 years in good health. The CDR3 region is CASSQGQGDNSPLHF. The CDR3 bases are TGTGCCAGCAGCCAGGGACAGGGCGATAATTCACCCCTCCACTTT.